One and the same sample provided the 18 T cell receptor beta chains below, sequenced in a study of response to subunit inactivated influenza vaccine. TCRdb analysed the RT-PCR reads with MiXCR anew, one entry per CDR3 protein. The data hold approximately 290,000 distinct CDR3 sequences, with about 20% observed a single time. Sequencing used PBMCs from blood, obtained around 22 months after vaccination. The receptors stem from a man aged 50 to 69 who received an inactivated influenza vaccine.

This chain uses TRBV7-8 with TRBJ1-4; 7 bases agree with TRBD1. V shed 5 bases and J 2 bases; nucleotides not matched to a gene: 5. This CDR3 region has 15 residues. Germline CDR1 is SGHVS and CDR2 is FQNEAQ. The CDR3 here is CASSIQGRTNEKLFF. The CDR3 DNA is TGTGCCAGCAGCATACAGGGGCGGACTAATGAAAAACTGTTTTTT.

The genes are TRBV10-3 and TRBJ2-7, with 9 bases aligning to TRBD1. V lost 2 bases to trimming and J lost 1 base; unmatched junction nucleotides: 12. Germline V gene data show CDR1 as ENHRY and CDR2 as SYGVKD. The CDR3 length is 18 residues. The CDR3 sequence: CAISETPGQGSSSYEQYF. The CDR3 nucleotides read TGTGCCATCAGTGAGACCCCGGGACAGGGATCCTCTTCCTACGAGCAGTACTTC.

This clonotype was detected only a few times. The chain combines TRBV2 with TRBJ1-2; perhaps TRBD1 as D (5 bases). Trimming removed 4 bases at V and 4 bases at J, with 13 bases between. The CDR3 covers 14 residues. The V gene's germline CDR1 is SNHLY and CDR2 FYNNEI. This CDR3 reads CASSGTGTSYGYTF. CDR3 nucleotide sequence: TGTGCCAGCAGTGGAACCGGGACCAGCTATGGCTACACCTTC.

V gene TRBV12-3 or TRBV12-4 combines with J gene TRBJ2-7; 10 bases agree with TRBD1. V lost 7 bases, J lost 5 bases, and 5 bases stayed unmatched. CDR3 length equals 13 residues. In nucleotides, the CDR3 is TGTGCCAGCATGGAGACAGGGGGCCACGAGCAGTACTTC. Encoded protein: CASMETGGHEQYF.

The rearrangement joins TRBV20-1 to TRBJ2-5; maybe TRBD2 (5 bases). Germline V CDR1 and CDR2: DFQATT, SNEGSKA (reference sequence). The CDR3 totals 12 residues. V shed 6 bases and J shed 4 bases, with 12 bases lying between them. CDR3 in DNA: TGCAGTGCCACCTCGGCGGGAGAGACCCAGTACTTC. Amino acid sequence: CSATSAGETQYF.

CDR3 bases: TGTGCCAGCAGTTTCCCGGGGGCTGGACAAGAGACCCAGTACTTC. Its translation is CASSFPGAGQETQYF. The chain is built from TRBV28 and TRBJ2-5; either TRBD1 or TRBD2 may fit D (6 bases each). The CDR3 runs to 15 residues. Germline V gene lookup returns CDR1 MDHEN and CDR2 SYDVKM. Trimming removed 3 bases from V and 2 bases from J, with 13 bases in between.

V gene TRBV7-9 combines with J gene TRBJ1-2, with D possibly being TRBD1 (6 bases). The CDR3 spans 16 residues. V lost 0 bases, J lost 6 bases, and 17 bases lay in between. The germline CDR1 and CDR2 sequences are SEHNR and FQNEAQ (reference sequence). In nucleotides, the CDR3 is TGTGCCAGCAGCTTAGCGCCAGGGGCGCGAAGGGATGGCTACACCTTC. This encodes CASSLAPGARRDGYTF.

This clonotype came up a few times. This CDR3 is CASSLRDRGAGANVLTF. CDR3 in DNA: TGTGCCAGCAGCCTCCGGGACAGGGGAGCTGGGGCCAACGTCCTGACTTTC. V usage is TRBV3-1 and J usage is TRBJ2-6, with 10 bases that match TRBD1. CDR3 length: 17 amino acids. The V segment lost 4 bases and the J segment 2 bases; nucleotides outside the gene matches: 5. Germline CDR1 is LGHDT and CDR2 is YNNKEL (reference sequence).

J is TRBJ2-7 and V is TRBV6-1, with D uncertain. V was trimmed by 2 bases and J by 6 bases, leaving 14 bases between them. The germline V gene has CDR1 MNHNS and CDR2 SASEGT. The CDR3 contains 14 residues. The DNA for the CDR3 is TGTGCCAGCAGTGAATTTTCAGGCGGTGGCGAGCAGTACTTC. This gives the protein CASSEFSGGGEQYF.

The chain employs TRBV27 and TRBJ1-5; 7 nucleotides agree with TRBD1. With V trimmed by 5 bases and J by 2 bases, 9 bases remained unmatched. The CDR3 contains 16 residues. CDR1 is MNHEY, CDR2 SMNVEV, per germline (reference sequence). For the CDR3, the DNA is TGTGCCAGCAGTCCACAGGGGCCAGCGGGCAATCAGCCCCAGCATTTT. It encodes CASSPQGPAGNQPQHF.

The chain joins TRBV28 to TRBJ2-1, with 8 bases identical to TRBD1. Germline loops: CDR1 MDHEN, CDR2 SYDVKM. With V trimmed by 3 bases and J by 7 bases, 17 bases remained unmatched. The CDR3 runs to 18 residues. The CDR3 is CASSLRPGSGGTGNEQFF. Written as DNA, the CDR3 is TGTGCCAGCAGTTTGCGCCCGGGGTCAGGGGGCACGGGTAATGAGCAGTTCTTC.

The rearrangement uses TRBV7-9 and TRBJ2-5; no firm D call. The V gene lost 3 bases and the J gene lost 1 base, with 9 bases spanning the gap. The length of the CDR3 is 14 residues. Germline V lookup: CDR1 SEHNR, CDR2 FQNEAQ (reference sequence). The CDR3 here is CASSFLQSQETQYF. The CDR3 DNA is TGTGCCAGCAGCTTCCTACAGTCCCAAGAGACCCAGTACTTC. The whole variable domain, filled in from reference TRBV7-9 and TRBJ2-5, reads DTGVSQNPRHKITKRGQNVTFRCDPISEHNRLYWYRQTLGQGPEFLTYFQNEAQLEKSRLLSDRFSAERPKGSFSTLEIQRTEQGDSAMYLCASSFLQSQETQYFGPGTRLLVL.

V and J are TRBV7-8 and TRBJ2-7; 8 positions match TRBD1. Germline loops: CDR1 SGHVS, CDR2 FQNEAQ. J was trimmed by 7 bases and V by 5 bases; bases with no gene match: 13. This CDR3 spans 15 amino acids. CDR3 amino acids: CASSPRTGSSEEQYF. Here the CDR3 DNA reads TGTGCCAGCAGCCCTCGGACAGGGTCGTCTGAAGAGCAGTACTTC.

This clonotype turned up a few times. Here the CDR3 reads CASSYQPPGFEETQYF. DNA for the CDR3: TGTGCCAGCAGTTACCAACCCCCAGGGTTTGAAGAGACCCAGTACTTC. J is TRBJ2-5 and V is TRBV6-5, with D maybe TRBD1 (5 bases). Trimming took 2 bases from V and 3 from J, leaving 16 bases between them. The CDR3 loop spans 16 amino acids. The germline V gene encodes CDR1 MNHEY and CDR2 SVGAGI.

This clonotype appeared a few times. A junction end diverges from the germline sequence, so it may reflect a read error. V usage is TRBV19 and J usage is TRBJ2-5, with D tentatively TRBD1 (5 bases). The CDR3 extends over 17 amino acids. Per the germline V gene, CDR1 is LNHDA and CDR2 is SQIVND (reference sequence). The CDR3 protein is CASSPTKTAPYQETQYF. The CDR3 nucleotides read TGTGCCAGTAGTCCTACAAAGACAGCGCCCTACCAGGAGACCCAGTACTTC. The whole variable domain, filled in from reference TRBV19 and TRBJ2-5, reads DGGITQSPKYLFRKEGQNVTLSCEQNLNHDAMYWYRQDPGQGLRLIYYSQIVNDFQKGDIAEGYSVSREKKESFPLTVTSAQKNPTAFYLCASSPTKTAPYQETQYFGPGTRLLVL.

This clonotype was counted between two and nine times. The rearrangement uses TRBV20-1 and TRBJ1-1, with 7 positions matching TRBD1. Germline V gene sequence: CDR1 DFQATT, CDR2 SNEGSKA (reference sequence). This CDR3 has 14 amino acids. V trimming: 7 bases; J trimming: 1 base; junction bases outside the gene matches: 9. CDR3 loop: CSVGTAFRNTEAFF. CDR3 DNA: TGCAGTGTTGGGACAGCCTTTAGGAACACTGAAGCTTTCTTT.

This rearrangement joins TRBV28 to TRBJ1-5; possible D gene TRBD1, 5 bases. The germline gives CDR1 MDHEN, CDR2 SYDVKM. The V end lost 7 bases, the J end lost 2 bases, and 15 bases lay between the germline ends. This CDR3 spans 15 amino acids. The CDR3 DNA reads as TGTGCCAGCAACGCTCAGGGATGGCGCAATCAGCCCCAGCATTTT. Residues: CASNAQGWRNQPQHF.

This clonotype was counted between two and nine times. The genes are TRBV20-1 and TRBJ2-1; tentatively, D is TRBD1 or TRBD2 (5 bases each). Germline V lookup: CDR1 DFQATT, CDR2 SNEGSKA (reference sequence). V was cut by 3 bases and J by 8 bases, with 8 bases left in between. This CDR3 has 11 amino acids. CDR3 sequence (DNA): TGCAGTGCTAGCTGGGGGTATGAGCAGTTCTTC. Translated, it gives CSASWGYEQFF.